The 20 T cell receptor beta chains listed next were all sequenced from one sample in a study of shared clonotypes between healthy human individuals. The protocol was immunoSEQ multiplex PCR, while the TCRdb copy is restricted to in-frame clones and leaves out a portion. The data show approximately 720,000 clones, about 91% seen once. CD8 cells regarded as naive lacked CD45RO, were positively chosen for CCR7, and omitted terminally differentiated effector memory CD45RA+ cells. The sample consisted of naive CD8+ T cells sorted from blood. The receptors shown here come from a man aged 25 to 45 in good health.

The chain links TRBV7-9 to TRBJ2-5, with TRBD1 matching 8 bases. J lost 4 bases, V lost 3 bases, and 4 bases had no gene match. From germline, CDR1 is SEHNR and CDR2 FQNEAQ (reference sequence). The CDR3 length is 14 residues. The CDR3 protein is CASSFQGAGETQYF. CDR3 nucleotide sequence: TGTGCCAGCAGCTTCCAGGGGGCTGGAGAGACCCAGTACTTC.

This clone was found a few times. The genes are TRBV19 and TRBJ1-2; D is unclear. Germline loops: CDR1 LNHDA, CDR2 SQIVND (reference sequence). The CDR3 has 13 residues. Between the trimmed V and J ends, which lost 5 bases and 3 bases, there was a span of 10 bases. The CDR3 loop is CASSFTRDYGYTF. In nucleotides, the CDR3 is TGTGCCAGTAGTTTCACGAGAGACTATGGCTACACCTTC.

The chain links TRBV10-2 to TRBJ2-7; possible D gene TRBD2, 5 bases. The CDR3 is made up of 14 amino acids. V lost 3 bases and J 2 bases, leaving 11 bases between the germline ends. In germline, CDR1 is WSHSY, CDR2 SAAADI. The CDR3 is CASSELGSTYEQYF. The CDR3 nucleotides read TGCGCCAGCAGTGAACTAGGGTCCACCTACGAGCAGTACTTC.

Note on this clone: It is likely a read error: a sequence one base away is far more abundant. The J gene is TRBJ2-7, the V gene TRBV5-8, with 8 positions matching TRBD2. V trimming: 2 bases; J trimming: 5 bases; junction bases outside the gene matches: 0. The germline V gene encodes CDR1 SGHTS and CDR2 YDEGEE. This CDR3 has 12 amino acids. The CDR3: CASSLAGDEQYF. CDR3 in DNA: TGTGCCAGCAGCTTAGCGGGGGACGAGCAGTACTTC.

The gene calls are TRBV9 and TRBJ1-2; tentatively, D is TRBD1 (6 bases). The CDR3 length is 15 residues. Deletions cut 3 bases from V and 2 bases from J, with 14 bases between. Germline-derived CDR1 and CDR2 are SGDLS and YYNGEE. CDR3 region: CASSEQGIFNYGYTF. The DNA for the CDR3 is TGTGCCAGCAGCGAACAGGGAATTTTCAACTATGGCTACACCTTC.

This clone has only one observation. J is TRBJ1-1 and V is TRBV27; tentatively, D is TRBD1 (5 bases). Trimming left V 7 bases short and J 1 base short, with 10 bases between. CDR1 MNHEY and CDR2 SMNVEV come from the germline V gene (reference sequence). CDR3 size: 13 residues. CDR3 residues: CASTGHSNTEAFF. The CDR3 bases are TGTGCCAGCACAGGGCATTCGAACACTGAAGCTTTCTTT.

V and J are TRBV28 and TRBJ2-7; 7 bases map to TRBD1. CDR1 is MDHEN and CDR2 is SYDVKM in the germline V gene. This CDR3 region has 14 residues. The trim removed 7 bases at V and 5 bases at J, leaving 11 bases unmatched. CDR3 nucleotide sequence: TGTGCCAGCACCACAGGGGCAGGGTTAAACGAGCAGTACTTC. Protein product: CASTTGAGLNEQYF.

This clone was seen only once. The genes are TRBV7-2 and TRBJ2-1; weak D call: TRBD2 (6 bases). CDR1 is SGHTA and CDR2 is FQGNSA in the germline V gene. Trimming took 4 bases from V and 6 from J, leaving 13 bases between them. The CDR3 is made up of 14 amino acids. CDR3 nucleotide sequence: TGTGCCAGCAGCTCGTGGGCCGGGGGCAATGAGCAGTTCTTC. As protein: CASSSWAGGNEQFF.

The sample holds one count of this clone. The chain employs TRBV6-6 and TRBJ2-7; D ambiguous. The V end lost 0 bases, the J end lost 7 bases, and 4 bases lay between the germline ends. The CDR3 runs to 11 residues. Looked up from germline, CDR1 is MNHNY and CDR2 is SVGAGI (reference sequence). The CDR3 DNA reads as TGTGCCAGCAGTTACTCTGAAGAGCAGTACTTC. It encodes CASSYSEEQYF.

CDR3 region: CASSPLPGAGQNEQYF. CDR3 sequence (DNA): TGTGCCAGCAGTCCCCTTCCCGGAGCAGGACAGAACGAGCAGTACTTC. The chain uses TRBV6-6 and TRBJ2-7; the D gene is possibly TRBD1 (6 bases). V lost 5 bases and J lost 5, with 22 bases in between. This CDR3 region has 16 residues. Germline-derived CDR1 and CDR2 are MNHNY and SVGAGI (reference sequence).

The CDR3 loop is CSADGGSYNEQFF. The CDR3 DNA is TGCAGCGCCGACGGGGGCTCCTACAATGAGCAGTTCTTC. V gene TRBV29-1 combines with J gene TRBJ2-1; D might be TRBD2 (6 bases). Germline V gene sequence: CDR1 SQVTM, CDR2 ANQGSEA. Trimming removed 7 bases from V and 0 bases from J, with 10 bases in between. The CDR3 covers 13 residues.

The V call is TRBV5-1, the J call TRBJ2-2; 8 bases line up with TRBD1. Germline V lookup: CDR1 SGHRS, CDR2 YFSETQ. Germline trimming cut 3 bases from V and 1 base from J; bases unmatched to any gene: 5. The CDR3 consists of 16 residues. The CDR3 sequence: CASSWTGQENTGELFF. In DNA, the CDR3 is TGCGCCAGCAGCTGGACGGGACAGGAGAACACCGGGGAGCTGTTTTTT.

This clone was seen once. This chain connects TRBV7-9 to TRBJ2-7, with 7 bases fitting TRBD2. After removal of 7 bases from V and 0 bases from J, the junction contained 3 bases not matched to a gene. The CDR3 totals 13 residues. Germline lookup yields CDR1 SEHNR and CDR2 FQNEAQ (reference sequence). The chain's CDR3 is CASTSGTSYEQYF. As DNA, the CDR3 is TGTGCCAGCACCAGCGGGACCTCCTACGAGCAGTACTTC.

The DNA for the CDR3 is TGTGCCAGTAGTATGTGGCTAGCGGGAGGCCCCTTCACAGATACGCAGTATTTT. Translating gives CASSMWLAGGPFTDTQYF. The chain carries TRBV19 and TRBJ2-3; 11 positions match TRBD2. This CDR3 region has 18 residues. Trimming took 3 bases from V and 2 from J; bases not matched to a gene: 10. Germline CDR1 reads LNHDA; CDR2 reads SQIVND (reference sequence).

The J gene is TRBJ2-1, the V gene TRBV9, with 7 bases aligning to TRBD1. The junction had 11 bases not matched to a gene; V was cut back by 0 bases and J by 5 bases. The CDR3 has 17 residues. CDR1 and CDR2 (germline): SGDLS, YYNGEE. In DNA form, the CDR3 reads TGTGCCAGCAGCGTAGAGGGGGCGTCTAGCCCGCACAATGAGCAGTTCTTC. Translating gives CASSVEGASSPHNEQFF.

The chain couples TRBV7-9 to TRBJ2-2, with a weak D call TRBD1 (6 bases). Germline CDR1 SEHNR, CDR2 FQNEAQ (reference sequence). CDR3 size: 16 residues. With 5 bases removed from V and 0 bases from J, the gap between germline ends came to 13 bases. CDR3 in DNA: TGTGCCAGCAGCATGACAGGAGAACCGAACACCGGGGAGCTGTTTTTT. Its protein product is CASSMTGEPNTGELFF.

This chain links TRBV18 with TRBJ1-3, with D perhaps matching TRBD1 (6 bases). The CDR3 runs 16 residues. Germline V lookup: CDR1 KGHSH, CDR2 LQKENI. The V and J ends lost 0 bases and 4 bases respectively, with 13 bases between them. In DNA, the CDR3 is TGTGCCAGCTCACCACCCCGGGGGGCGGAAGGAAACACCATATATTTT. Amino acids: CASSPPRGAEGNTIYF.

The gene calls are TRBV9 and TRBJ2-2; D is unresolved. Germline V gives CDR1 SGDLS, CDR2 YYNGEE. Trimming shortened V by 5 bases and J by 2 bases, and 16 bases separated the two germline ends. This CDR3 has 16 amino acids. For the CDR3, the DNA is TGTGCCAGCAGTGTCTTGCCCCTTGATAACACCGGGGAGCTGTTTTTT. It encodes CASSVLPLDNTGELFF.

This sequence joins TRBV7-9 and TRBJ2-3; TRBD2 matches 9 bases. V lost 4 bases to trimming and J lost 3 bases; unmatched junction nucleotides: 11. This CDR3 region has 17 residues. CDR1 SEHNR and CDR2 FQNEAQ come from the germline V gene (reference sequence). DNA of the CDR3: TGTGCCAGCAGCTCCTCGGTCGCGGGAGGGCTGACAGATACGCAGTATTTT. This encodes CASSSSVAGGLTDTQYF.

As concerns this clone: The sample carries other DNA sequences with the same CDR3. The CDR3: CASSLSEYNEQFF. The DNA of the CDR3 is TGTGCCAGCAGCTTGAGTGAGTACAATGAGCAGTTCTTC. The chain joins TRBV5-4 to TRBJ2-1; D is uncertain. The ends were cut back, 1 base at V and 4 bases at J, with 6 bases in the middle. The CDR3 covers 13 residues. Germline-derived CDR1 and CDR2 are SGHNT and YYREEE (reference sequence).